One T cell receptor (beta chain) is described in this entry. Its antigen remains unknown. Specimens obtained from alopecia areata patients comprised lesional scalp punch biopsies and peripheral blood. PBMCs, the starting material, were the source of sorted CD4+ and CD8+ T cells. This sample was taken from a study of CD8+ T cells in alopecia areata. Study-level points and caveats: Lesional scalp exceeded normal scalp in clonality, especially in alopecia totalis/universalis.

Unmatched junction bases numbered 2, after V lost 6 bases and J lost 2 bases. Germline CDR1 reads SQVTM; CDR2 reads ANQGSEA. The CDR3 is 13 residues long. Sequencing used cDNA as its template, made by extracting RNA and reverse transcribing it. Here immunoSEQ multiplex PCR was the method, and the copy in TCRdb shows in-frame clones only, minus some. In the table there are over 150,000 clones, roughly 60% of which are singletons. This receptor was obtained from a human donor with alopecia areata. V gene TRBV29-1 combines with J gene TRBJ2-7, with 12 bases identical to TRBD2. This specimen consisted of CD4+ T cells sorted from blood, obtained at week 0. CDR3 residues: CSVASGGAYEQYF. In nucleotides, the CDR3 is TGCAGCGTGGCTAGCGGGGGGGCCTACGAGCAGTACTTC.